This T cell receptor (beta chain) is from a study of blood T cell repertoires in COVID-19. There are 16 residues in the CDR3. CDR1 and CDR2 (germline): SGHNT, YYREEE (reference sequence). J was trimmed by 3 bases and V by 4 bases; bases with no gene match: 12. Generated by immunoSEQ multiplex PCR, the TCRdb table keeps only in-frame clones and is missing some. Here the sample spans approximately 670,000 clones, approximately 90% being singletons. The specimen was peripheral blood. The sequence was collected from a woman aged 18-35 years with acute or convalescent COVID-19. V gene TRBV5-4 combines with J gene TRBJ1-2, with TRBD1 identical over 7 bases. CDR3 protein: CASSQSRDRDHYGYTF. CDR3 sequence (DNA): TGTGCCAGCAGCCAGTCCCGGGACAGAGATCACTATGGCTACACCTTC.